Detailed here is one T cell receptor beta chain. What it binds is not known. Authors' methods: ImmunoSEQ sequences covered only the junction and lacked quality scores; filtering therefore differed. The data were produced by immunoSEQ multiplex PCR, yet TCRdb's version contains in-frame clones alone and is incomplete. That table gives V, J and clone size, and the DNA gave D and trimming. The sample includes about 590,000 clones, roughly 96% of them seen just once. CD8 cells classed as naive were CD45RO-negative and positively selected for CCR7, excluding terminally differentiated effector memory CD45RA+ cells. This entry is derived from a study of shared clonotypes between healthy human individuals. About the research overall: The people who gave samples were a couple of women and a few men aged 18 to 49.

Findings of the study overall: Naive subsets usually exceeded memory subsets in estimated richness.

This receptor was obtained from a young woman in good health. Material for sequencing was naive CD8+ T cells sorted from blood.

The CDR3 spells CASSQEYLGAGANVLTF. The DNA of the CDR3 is TGCGCCAGCAGCCAAGAATACCTCGGGGCTGGGGCCAACGTCCTGACTTTC. J is TRBJ2-6 and V is TRBV4-1, with a tentative D call TRBD2 (5 bases). Trimming removed 0 bases from V and 2 bases from J, with 11 bases in between. From germline, CDR1 is MGHRA and CDR2 YSYEKL. The length of the CDR3 is 17 residues.